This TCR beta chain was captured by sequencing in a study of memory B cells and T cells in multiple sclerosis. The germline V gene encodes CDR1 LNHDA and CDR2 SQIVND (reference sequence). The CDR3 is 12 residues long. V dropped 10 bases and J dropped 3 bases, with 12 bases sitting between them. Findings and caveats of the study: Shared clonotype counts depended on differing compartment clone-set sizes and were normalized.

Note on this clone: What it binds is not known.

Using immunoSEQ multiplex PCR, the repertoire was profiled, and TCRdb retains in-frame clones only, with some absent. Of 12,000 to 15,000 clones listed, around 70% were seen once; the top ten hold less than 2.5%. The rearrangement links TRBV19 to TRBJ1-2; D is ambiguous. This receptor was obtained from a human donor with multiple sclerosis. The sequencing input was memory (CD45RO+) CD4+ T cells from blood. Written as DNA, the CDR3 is TGTGCCACTACTGCGCTGCACTATGGCTACACCTTC. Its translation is CATTALHYGYTF.